This T cell receptor (beta chain) was documented in a study of blood T cell repertoires in COVID-19. Overall study: Acute and convalescent COVID-19 specimens originated in the United States, Italy and Spain. T cells, B-cell-depleted T cells, or PBMCs provided the cDNA or gDNA that served as material.

The length of the CDR3 is 14 residues. The V gene's germline CDR1 is SGHTA and CDR2 FQGNSA. Trimming removed 8 bases from V and 8 bases from J; junction bases left unmatched: 12. Per the original methods: Estimation of nucleated cell counts was performed using reference gene primer amplification. Repertoires were generated with immunoSEQ multiplex PCR, while TCRdb's copy carries only in-frame clones and drops some. V and J calls and clone size come straight from that table; D and trimming were deduced from the DNA. Of about 350,000 clones listed, around 86% were seen once; the top ten hold roughly 6%.

Sequencing input: peripheral blood. The TCR sequence derives from a woman in her 50s with COVID-19, enrolled during active disease. The V and J genes are TRBV7-2 and TRBJ2-4; TRBD2 matches 7 bases. The CDR3 sequence: CASAGATLKYIQYF. CDR3 nucleotide sequence: TGTGCCAGCGCGGGAGCCACCCTTAAGTACATTCAGTACTTC. The variable domain in full, with the rest retrieved from reference TRBV7-2 and TRBJ2-4, is GAGVSQSPSNKVTEKGKDVELRCDPISGHTALYWYRQSLGQGLEFLIYFQGNSAPDKSGLPSDRFSAERTGGSVSTLTIQRTQQEDSAVYLCASAGATLKYIQYFGAGTRLSVL.